The clone carrying this T cell receptor beta chain showed up just a few times. Everyone who took part was 18 to 89 years old, and they came from about 23 US areas. Two negative PCRs, clearance, or symptom resolution had been documented for recovered Cohort 3 donors. The sample belongs to a study of blood T cell repertoires in COVID-19. Study-level background: Italy, Spain and the United States were the sources of the convalescent and acute COVID-19 samples. Sources were T cells, B-cell-depleted T cells, or PBMCs; the material itself was cDNA or gDNA.

Deletions cut 2 bases from V and 6 bases from J, with 14 bases between. Per germline, CDR1 SGHRS and CDR2 YFSETQ. CDR3 length equals 14 residues. This table comes from immunoSEQ multiplex PCR, and its TCRdb copy is limited to in-frame clones, with some not included. Found here are about 150,000 clones, about 85% of them singletons; the top ten hold 6.2%. V is TRBV5-1 and J is TRBJ1-2, with D tentatively TRBD1 (6 bases). The specimen sequenced was PBMCs or T cells enriched from blood (not recorded which). The sequence came from a woman aged 40 to 50 who had recovered from COVID-19. The DNA for the CDR3 is TGCGCCAGCAGCTTTCGGACAGCTTCCGATGGCTACACCTTC. This translates into CASSFRTASDGYTF. Drawing the rest from reference TRBV5-1 and TRBJ1-2, the complete variable domain is KAGVTQTPRYLIKTRGQQVTLSCSPISGHRSVSWYQQTPGQGLQFLFEYFSETQRNKGNFPGRFSGRQFSNSRSEMNVSTLELGDSALYLCASSFRTASDGYTFGSGTRLTVV.